The 6 T cell receptor beta chains below all came from one sample that was sequenced in a study of blood T cell repertoires in COVID-19 (TCRdb year 2020). The library was obtained by the immunoSEQ multiplex PCR assay. TCRdb took this table from immuneACCESS and kept in-frame rearrangements with V and J called. Such tables lack part of the clones; where checked against another copy, unresolved V genes explain under half of the gap, and the rest is unexplained. The sample has tens of thousands of clones on record, approximately 84% of them singletons. Of the sample, about 25% is held by the ten largest clones. The sequencing input was peripheral blood. These receptor sequences come from a human donor in a cohort sampled during active COVID-19.

The chain employs TRBV5-5 and TRBJ2-5; 8 bases are shared with TRBD1. Germline loops: CDR1 SGHKS, CDR2 YYEKEE (reference sequence). V shed 0 bases and J 5 bases; nucleotides not matched to a gene: 6. This CDR3 contains 15 residues. CDR3 DNA: TGTGCCAGCAGCTTGGGGCAGGGGGCAGGCGAGACCCAGTACTTC. It translates to CASSLGQGAGETQYF. The full variable domain, completed using reference TRBV5-5 and TRBJ2-5, is DAGVTQSPTHLIKTRGQQVTLRCSPISGHKSVSWYQQVLGQGPQFIFQYYEKEERGRGNFPDRFSARQFPNYSSELNVNALLLGDSALYLCASSLGQGAGETQYFGPGTRLLVL.

This clone was counted a few times. The chain joins TRBV6-1 to TRBJ2-1; the match to TRBD2 covers 9 bases. Germline loops: CDR1 MNHNS, CDR2 SASEGT. The CDR3 is 19 amino acids. With V trimmed by 0 bases and J by 2 bases, 11 bases remained unmatched. The DNA for the CDR3 is TGTGCCAGCAGTGAAGCCCGGGCGGGGGGGCTGTTCCCCTACAATGAGCAGTTCTTC. Amino acid sequence: CASSEARAGGLFPYNEQFF.

The gene calls are TRBV29-1 and TRBJ1-1; possibly TRBD1 for D (6 bases). V was pared by 6 bases and J by 7 bases, with 18 bases between. CDR1 and CDR2 from the germline V gene are SQVTM and ANQGSEA. The CDR3 covers 13 residues. The CDR3: CSVQQGIKNEAFF. CDR3 nucleotides: TGCAGCGTACAACAGGGAATCAAGAATGAAGCTTTCTTT.

The chain joins TRBV7-9 to TRBJ2-7; TRBD1 agrees at 10 bases. Trimming cost V 3 bases and J 6 bases; bases outside gene matches: 8. Germline CDR1 SEHNR, CDR2 FQNEAQ (reference sequence). This CDR3 spans 15 amino acids. Written as DNA, the CDR3 is TGTGCCAGCAGCTTTAGGGACAGGGGCCTAGGCGAGCAGTACTTC. It yields the protein CASSFRDRGLGEQYF. The variable domain in full, with the rest retrieved from reference TRBV7-9 and TRBJ2-7, is DTGVSQNPRHKITKRGQNVTFRCDPISEHNRLYWYRQTLGQGPEFLTYFQNEAQLEKSRLLSDRFSAERPKGSFSTLEIQRTEQGDSAMYLCASSFRDRGLGEQYFGPGTRLTVT.

The rearrangement uses TRBV28 and TRBJ2-7, with 12 positions matching TRBD2. Germline V gene sequence: CDR1 MDHEN, CDR2 SYDVKM. V shed 5 bases, J shed 5 bases, and the junction held 10 bases outside the gene matches. This CDR3 region has 16 residues. CDR3 loop: CASSPPRLAGVDEQYF. For the CDR3, the DNA is TGTGCCAGCAGTCCCCCCAGACTAGCGGGAGTCGACGAGCAGTACTTC.

The chain couples TRBV5-6 to TRBJ2-3, with D perhaps TRBD2 (6 bases). The V gene lost 1 base and the J gene lost 1 base, with 13 bases spanning the gap. The CDR3 totals 16 residues. The V gene's germline CDR1 is SGHDT and CDR2 YYEEEE. The chain's CDR3 is CASSLNEGLGTDTQYF. The CDR3, as DNA: TGTGCCAGCAGCTTGAATGAGGGACTGGGCACAGATACGCAGTATTTT.